This TCR beta chain is from a study of T cells expressing NK-cell markers. Study at large: Sorted CD3+CD56+NKG2C+, CD3+CD56+NKG2C- and CD3+CD56-NKG2C+ T cells provided the TCR beta repertoires.

The CDR3 is 15 residues long. Notes on the study in general: It was still unclear whether expanded NKG2C+ T cell clones were HCMV specific. The study found these clonotypes also leading the CD3+CD56-NKG2C+ fraction in a few donors.

As for this clonotype: Its cognate antigen is unknown.

Scientists made TCR beta cDNA using 5'RACE template switching with UMIs. TCRdb reprocessed the 5' RACE reads, keeping one entry per CDR3 protein, no DNA. The repertoire table contains 500,000 to 700,000 distinct CDR3 sequences. Material: blood T cells: a sorted CD56 or NKG2C T cell subset, CD4+ or CD8+ T cells, or bulk PBMC T cells (not recorded which). This TCR was sampled from a man between 18 and 35 years old in good health. The V gene is TRBV12-3 or TRBV12-4, the J gene TRBJ1-6; TCRdb names TRBD1, which stays unverified in the absence of DNA. CDR3: CASSLVGTGSSPLHF.